What follows are 25 T cell receptor beta chains derived from one specimen sequenced in a study of tumor-infiltrating lymphocytes in primary liver carcinoma. A constant-region primer served to make TCR beta cDNA from about 0.5 ug total RNA. The TCR beta library was amplified through three nested multiplex PCR rounds in a modified ARM-PCR procedure. In the first two PCR rounds, TRBV1-TRBV30 forward primers were paired with a C-beta reverse primer, and each round lasted about 9 cycles. TCRdb fed the multiplex PCR reads into MiXCR, producing one record per CDR3 protein. The repertoire holds 250,000 to 400,000 distinct CDR3 sequences, with 50% to 70% as singletons. Germline DNA was also extracted, with blood RNA taken from unsorted whole blood. The sequenced sample was peripheral blood. The receptors originated from a man aged 35-49 years with primary liver carcinoma and hepatitis B virus infection.

CDR3 in DNA: TGTGCCAACCGCCAAGAGGCCCACGAGCAGTACTTC. The encoded protein is CANRQEAHEQYF. The chain recombines TRBV4-2 with TRBJ2-7; D not certain. V was shortened by 10 bases and J by 5 bases, with 15 bases between the two germline ends. The CDR3 contains 12 residues. Germline V CDR1 and CDR2: LGHNA, YNFKEQ.

Concerning this clonotype: Sequence at one end of the junction differs from germline and may be a read error. V usage is TRBV4-2 and J usage is TRBJ1-3; TRBD1 matches at 7 bases. The CDR3 has 19 amino acids. Germline V CDR1 and CDR2: LGHNA, YNFKEQ. This CDR3 reads CVSTEDAVGTAGQVDTIYF. DNA for the CDR3: TGTGTCAGCACAGAAGATGCTGTCGGGACAGCCGGCCAGGTTGACACCATATATTTT.

V usage is TRBV6-5 and J usage is TRBJ2-7, with 9 bases identical to TRBD2. The CDR3 loop spans 18 amino acids. J gave up 5 bases and V 4 bases, and 18 bases lay outside the gene matches. Germline V lookup: CDR1 MNHEY, CDR2 SVGAGI. In nucleotides, the CDR3 is TGTGCCAGCAGTTCACTCCAGTCTATGTCTAGCGGGACGGACGAGCAGTACTTC. Translating it yields CASSSLQSMSSGTDEQYF.

Concerning this clonotype itself: A much larger clonotype is one base distant, so this may be a read error. V gene TRBV12-3 or TRBV12-4 combines with J gene TRBJ2-5, with TRBD2 identical over 10 bases. Trimming cost V 6 bases and J 9 bases; bases outside gene matches: 13. This CDR3 region has 15 residues. The DNA for the CDR3 is TGTGCCAGCAGCCCTGGAGCGGGAGGGGGCGAGGCCCAGTACTTC. Translating gives CASSPGAGGGEAQYF.

A remark on this clonotype: A much bigger clone sits one base away, suggesting this may be a read error. This sequence joins TRBV6-5 and TRBJ2-5; D gene uncertain. The CDR3 is made up of 13 amino acids. Per germline, CDR1 MNHEY and CDR2 SVGAGI. CDR3 amino acids: CASSHSSRETQYF. CDR3 sequence (DNA): TGTGCCAGCAGTCACTCCTCTCGAGAGACCCAGTACTTC.

This clonotype was counted only a few times. The rearrangement links TRBV12-3 or TRBV12-4 to TRBJ2-5, with a possible D match to TRBD2 (6 bases). This CDR3 is built from 12 residues. V was clipped by 8 bases and J by 5 bases, with 12 bases between them. The DNA of the CDR3 is TGTGCCAGCGGCACTAGCTGGGAGACCCAGTACTTC. As protein: CASGTSWETQYF.

This clonotype turned up a few times. The V gene is TRBV5-1, the J gene TRBJ1-3; D not resolved. Germline lookup yields CDR1 SGHRS and CDR2 YFSETQ. The CDR3 extends over 15 amino acids. V gave up 0 bases and J gave up 1 base, with 8 bases separating them. The CDR3 sequence is CASSLVEVSGNTIYF. Written as DNA, the CDR3 is TGCGCCAGCAGCTTGGTTGAGGTTTCTGGAAACACCATATATTTT. The entire variable domain, with the rest obtained from reference TRBV5-1 and TRBJ1-3, is as follows: KAGVTQTPRYLIKTRGQQVTLSCSPISGHRSVSWYQQTPGQGLQFLFEYFSETQRNKGNFPGRFSGRQFSNSRSEMNVSTLELGDSALYLCASSLVEVSGNTIYFGEGSWLTVV.

In regard to this clonotype: A junction end diverges from the germline sequence, so it may reflect a read error. The chain joins TRBV4-1 to TRBJ1-5; D remains ambiguous. The CDR3 loop spans 15 amino acids. CDR1 MGHRA and CDR2 YSYEKL come from the germline V gene. The CDR3 DNA reads as TGCGCCAGCAGCCAAGAAGACAATAGCGATCAGCCCCAGCATTTT. Translation: CASSQEDNSDQPQHF.

This clonotype was picked up many times. The chain uses TRBV11-2 and TRBJ2-5, with 8 bases lining up with TRBD2. The CDR3 covers 14 residues. Germline V gives CDR1 SGHAT, CDR2 FQNNGV. V lost 5 bases to trimming and J lost 1 base; unmatched junction nucleotides: 3. The CDR3 region is CASSPREGQETQYF. The CDR3 region has the DNA TGTGCCAGCAGCCCTCGGGAGGGCCAAGAGACCCAGTACTTC.

To note about this clonotype: Here the CDR3 omits its conserved ending phenylalanine or tryptophan, so a read error is the likely source. This rearrangement joins TRBV6-5 to TRBJ2-1; 9 nucleotides agree with TRBD1. CDR1 and CDR2 (germline): MNHEY, SVGAGI. The trim removed 5 bases at V and 8 bases at J, leaving 16 bases unmatched. The CDR3 loop spans 17 amino acids. Written as DNA, the CDR3 is TGTGCCAGCAGTGCACCTCCGGGACAGGGCTTGCGAGATGAGCAGTTCTCC. Encoded protein: CASSAPPGQGLRDEQFS.

This chain connects TRBV10-2 to TRBJ2-7; D gene ambiguous. This CDR3 region has 14 residues. Trimming took 1 base from V and 13 from J, leaving 20 bases between them. Germline V lookup: CDR1 WSHSY, CDR2 SAAADI. CDR3 residues: CASSEYRMGYVHYF. CDR3 coding DNA: TGCGCCAGCAGTGAGTATCGGATGGGCTACGTGCATTACTTC.

J is TRBJ2-3 and V is TRBV6-1; 11 bases match TRBD2. The V and J ends lost 11 bases and 3 bases, in that order; junction bases with no gene match: 7. The germline V gene has CDR1 MNHNS and CDR2 SASEGT. The CDR3 consists of 14 residues. This CDR3 reads CAGTSGSPTDTQYF. The CDR3 DNA reads as TGTGCCGGCACTAGCGGGAGCCCAACAGATACGCAGTATTTT.

Only a few counts were recorded for this clonotype. The J gene is TRBJ1-1, the V gene TRBV19; no firm D call. CDR3 length equals 15 residues. The V gene's germline CDR1 is LNHDA and CDR2 SQIVND (reference sequence). Between the trimmed V and J ends, which lost 1 base and 1 base, there was a span of 10 bases. The CDR3, as DNA: TGTGCCAGTAGTATAGGGCCCGTAGCGAACACTGAAGCTTTCTTT. As protein: CASSIGPVANTEAFF.

On this clonotype itself: A read error may be the cause here, since a much bigger clone is one base away. The gene calls are TRBV4-3 and TRBJ1-3; D ambiguous. The germline V and J ends were trimmed by 4 bases and 3 bases, with 7 bases remaining between them. This CDR3 is built from 13 residues. Germline lookup yields CDR1 LGHNA and CDR2 YSLEER. The CDR3 bases are TGCGCCAGCAGCCTTCAGGTTGGAAACACCATATATTTT. This codes for CASSLQVGNTIYF.

Points on this clonotype: It may be a read error: a sequence one base away is much more abundant. The chain couples TRBV29-1 to TRBJ1-2; D unresolved. The CDR3 totals 13 residues. Germline V gives CDR1 SQVTM, CDR2 ANQGSEA. The CDR3 sequence: CSVGTSLGNGYIF. The CDR3 DNA reads as TGCAGCGTTGGGACGTCCCTCGGGAATGGCTACATCTTC. The full variable domain, its missing parts supplied by reference TRBV29-1 and TRBJ1-2, is SAVISQKPSRDICQRGTSLTIQCQVDSQVTMMFWYRQQPGQSLTLIATANQGSEATYESGFVIDKFPISRPNLTFSTLTVSNMSPEDSSIYLCSVGTSLGNGYIFGSGTRLTVV.

In regard to this clonotype: The final CDR3 position lacks the conserved phenylalanine or tryptophan, pointing to a likely read error. V and J are TRBV6-6 and TRBJ1-2; no definite D call. CDR1 and CDR2 (germline): MNHNY, SVGAGI (reference sequence). This CDR3 has 15 amino acids. CDR3 nucleotides: TGTGCCAACAGTTACCAACTATTAGGGAACTATGGCTACACCCTC. Protein: CANSYQLLGNYGYTL.

In regard to this clonotype: This may come from a read error, since a much larger clone is one base off. The chain joins TRBV29-1 to TRBJ2-2, with 7 bases identical to TRBD1. The length of the CDR3 is 12 residues. Germline V gene lookup returns CDR1 SQVTM and CDR2 ANQGSEA. The CDR3 sequence is CSVHRGTGDLFF. DNA for the CDR3: TGCAGCGTTCACAGGGGTACCGGGGATCTGTTTTTT.

This clonotype was seen a few times. The junction does not match germline at one end; this may be a read error. This chain joins TRBV12-3 or TRBV12-4 and TRBJ2-7; TRBD1 aligns across 7 bases. This CDR3 comprises 13 residues. This chain's CDR3 is CASRRDSHYKQYF. The CDR3 coding sequence is TGTGCCAGCAGGAGGGACAGTCACTACAAGCAGTACTTC.

This clonotype was detected once. Compared with germline, one end of the junction differs, possibly owing to a read error. The genes are TRBV11-2 and TRBJ2-6, with 9 bases fitting TRBD1. There are 15 residues in the CDR3. Germline CDR1 SGHAT, CDR2 FQNNGV. CDR3 DNA: TGTACCAGCAGCTTACAGGGGGCCGGGGTCAACGTCCTGACTTTC. It encodes CTSSLQGAGVNVLTF.

Of note for this clonotype: One junction end does not reproduce the germline sequence, and a read error may be involved. V is TRBV5-8 and J is TRBJ1-2; tentative D call: TRBD1 (6 bases). The CDR3 is 16 residues long. Per germline, CDR1 SGHTS and CDR2 YDEGEE. The CDR3: CASSTTDRKEHYGYSF. The CDR3 nucleotides are TGTGCCAGCAGCACAACGGACAGAAAAGAACACTATGGCTACTCCTTC. The full variable domain, completed using reference TRBV5-8 and TRBJ1-2, is EAGVTQSPTHLIKTRGQQATLRCSPISGHTSVYWYQQALGLGLQFLLWYDEGEERNRGNFPPRFSGRQFPNYSSELNVNALELEDSALYLCASSTTDRKEHYGYSFGSGTRLTVV.

The V and J genes are TRBV11-1 and TRBJ2-3; D unresolved. The closer fit of TRBJ2-7 to the DNA end suggests the J call may be wrong. Germline CDR1 reads SGHAT; CDR2 reads FQDESV (reference sequence). The CDR3 contains 16 residues. The DNA for the CDR3 is TGTGCCAGCAGCACCTATAGTCGGAGTAGCACAGATACGCAGTACTTC. It encodes CASSTYSRSSTDTQYF.

Worth noting for this clonotype: A much larger clone lies a single base off, so this may be a read error. V usage is TRBV29-1 and J usage is TRBJ1-1; D call uncertain. Per the germline V gene, CDR1 is SQVTM and CDR2 is ANQGSEA. V was clipped by 6 bases and J by 1 base, with 12 bases between them. The CDR3 is made up of 13 amino acids. This CDR3 reads CSVTVRRNTEAFF. CDR3 in DNA: TGCAGCGTAACCGTCCGGAGGAACACTGAAGCTTTCTTT.

Comment on this clonotype: Mismatch with germline at one junction end may stem from a read error. This sequence joins TRBV7-9 and TRBJ2-3; unclear D gene. CDR3 size: 12 residues. Germline loops: CDR1 SEHNR, CDR2 FQNEAQ (reference sequence). CDR3 region: CASSLTTDTKYF. CDR3 in DNA: TGTGCCAGCAGCTTAACTACAGATACGAAGTATTTT.

In this sample, this clonotype turned up a few times. This rearrangement joins TRBV7-9 to TRBJ1-2, with 8 bases aligning to TRBD1. CDR1 and CDR2 (germline): SEHNR, FQNEAQ (reference sequence). This CDR3 has 16 amino acids. V was clipped by 5 bases and J by 2 bases; unmatched bases: 10. The chain's CDR3 is CASSHTGGRGNYGYTF. CDR3 DNA: TGTGCCAGCAGCCATACAGGGGGAAGAGGCAACTATGGCTACACCTTC.

As for this clonotype: A read error may explain this, as a much larger clone is one base away. The V and J genes are TRBV6-2 or TRBV6-3 and TRBJ2-7; tentatively, D is TRBD2 (6 bases). This CDR3 is 13 amino acids long. Germline V gene lookup returns CDR1 MNHEY and CDR2 SVGEGT. This chain's CDR3 is CASRRIGGLELYF. The CDR3 bases are TGTGCCAGCAGACGAATTGGAGGGCTCGAGCTGTACTTC.